This TCR beta chain is from a study of identical twins. Notes on the study in general: Within cord blood, abundant beta clonotypes carried fewer insertions, but memory repertoires showed no such trend. For out-of-frame alpha sequences shared by twins, low generation probability was in excess.

With regard to this clonotype: Its specificity is unknown.

V shed 3 bases and J shed 0 bases, with 6 bases lying between them. CDR1 is KGHSH and CDR2 is LQKENI in the germline V gene. The CDR3 has 14 amino acids. TCRdb reprocessed the 5' RACE reads with MiXCR, giving one entry per CDR3 protein. Found here are approximately 630,000 distinct CDR3 sequences, roughly 7.2% of them singletons; the top ten hold over 1.5%. In addition, the sample was reused for a study of yellow fever vaccine responses in identical twins. That study reports: Twins reportedly mounted vaccine T cell responses that seemed partly convergent, partly personalized.

Sequences were obtained from PBMCs. This TCR came from a woman aged 18-29 years in good health. This rearrangement joins TRBV18 to TRBJ2-4; D is unclear. The CDR3: CASSPSGAKNIQYF. CDR3 coding DNA: TGTGCCAGCTCACCCTCGGGAGCCAAAAACATTCAGTACTTC.